This T cell receptor beta chain was sequenced during a study of sequential checkpoint blockade in melanoma. Across the whole study: Arm A got nivolumab then ipilimumab; arm B the reverse, 1:1. Both treatment sequences were followed by maintenance nivolumab.

In its sample, this clone was seen once. The data were produced by immunoSEQ multiplex PCR, yet TCRdb's version contains in-frame clones alone and is incomplete. Counted here are some 2,900 clones, roughly 55% occurring once; the ten biggest clones make up around 23%. Treatment here: randomized to nivolumab then ipilimumab (arm A) or the reverse (arm B). Live CD3+CD8+ CD19− CD56− cells were sorted from PBMCs. Looked up from germline, CDR1 is LNHNV and CDR2 is YYDKDF (reference sequence). Trimming cost V 3 bases and J 6 bases, with 19 bases left between them. This CDR3 is built from 16 residues. V is TRBV15 and J is TRBJ2-3; unclear D gene. This specimen consisted of CD8+ T cells sorted from blood (inferred from file names), obtained from a patient given nivolumab and ipilimumab in sequence. The clonotype comes from a human donor with melanoma. CDR3 bases: TGTGCCACCAGCAGGTTCGACTCACCGGCTCACGATACGCAGTATTTT. Its protein is CATSRFDSPAHDTQYF.